Below, 14 T cell receptor beta chains from the same sample are listed, as sequenced in a study of T-cell reconstitution after alpha-beta-depleted transplantation in children. Unique molecular identifiers tagged the TCRbeta library. TCRdb ran MiXCR on the PCR reads and lists one entry per CDR3 protein. The sample records about 900,000 distinct CDR3 sequences, around 30% being singletons. This material consisted of PBMCs, mostly from graft donor cells, taken 360 days after TCRalphabeta/CD19-depleted stem cell transplant. These receptors were taken from a boy under two years old who had a stem cell transplant for SCID, so the T cells may come from the graft donor.

This clonotype was picked up a small number of times. The chain carries TRBV5-1 and TRBJ2-3; 10 bases are shared with TRBD2. The V and J ends lost 1 base and 5 bases, in that order; junction bases with no gene match: 7. The CDR3 spans 16 residues. CDR1 and CDR2 (germline): SGHRS, YFSETQ. CDR3 amino acids: CASSLRAGGPGDTQYF. Written as DNA, the CDR3 is TGCGCCAGCAGCTTGAGAGCGGGGGGGCCTGGAGATACGCAGTATTTT.

This clonotype was counted only a few times. The V gene is TRBV9, the J gene TRBJ1-1, with TRBD1 identical over 8 bases. V was clipped by 1 base and J by 0 bases; unmatched bases: 2. CDR1 SGDLS and CDR2 YYNGEE come from the germline V gene. The CDR3 has 15 amino acids. The DNA of the CDR3 is TGTGCCAGCAGCGTACTGGACAGGGTGAACACTGAAGCTTTCTTT. Protein sequence: CASSVLDRVNTEAFF.

The chain recombines TRBV4-3 with TRBJ1-1; TRBD1 matches at 7 bases. Per the germline V gene, CDR1 is LGHNA and CDR2 is YSLEER. The CDR3 loop spans 15 amino acids. The V and J ends lost 0 bases and 2 bases, in that order; junction bases with no gene match: 3. The CDR3 DNA is TGCGCCAGCAGCCAAGATGAGGGGGCTAACACTGAAGCTTTCTTT. It codes for CASSQDEGANTEAFF.

The chain couples TRBV20-1 to TRBJ1-5; 11 bases fit TRBD1. CDR3 length equals 14 residues. CDR1 and CDR2 from the germline V gene are DFQATT and SNEGSKA (reference sequence). J lost 6 bases, V lost 6 bases, and 7 bases had no gene match. The CDR3 sequence: CSAGQGARGQPQHF. In DNA, the CDR3 is TGCAGTGCAGGACAGGGGGCGCGTGGTCAGCCCCAGCATTTT.

This chain uses TRBV20-1 with TRBJ1-1, with 9 bases identical to TRBD1. Trimming took 7 bases from V and 0 from J; bases not matched to a gene: 9. CDR3 size: 15 residues. From germline, CDR1 is DFQATT and CDR2 SNEGSKA (reference sequence). In DNA form, the CDR3 reads TGCAGTGGGGGGGGTGGGGACAGGGTGAACACTGAAGCTTTCTTT. This translates into CSGGGGDRVNTEAFF.

The chain joins TRBV20-1 to TRBJ2-7; D gene uncertain. This CDR3 has 12 amino acids. Trimming pared 3 bases from V and 3 bases from J, leaving 9 bases between. Germline V gene data show CDR1 as DFQATT and CDR2 as SNEGSKA (reference sequence). CDR3 DNA: TGCAGTGCTAGGGGTAGGGTCTACGAGCAGTACTTC. Translated: CSARGRVYEQYF.

The J gene is TRBJ2-3, the V gene TRBV12-3 or TRBV12-4, with 9 bases lining up with TRBD1. This CDR3 region has 16 residues. The V gene end was trimmed by 7 bases and the J gene end by 6 bases; junction bases not matched to a gene: 14. The CDR3 nucleotides read TGTGCCAGCACCCTCCTGACAGGGGGATTCGTGGATACGCAGTATTTT. It is translated as CASTLLTGGFVDTQYF.

The chain uses TRBV5-1 and TRBJ1-1; no reliable D call. The V gene's germline CDR1 is SGHRS and CDR2 YFSETQ. Trimming pared 6 bases from V and 2 bases from J, leaving 11 bases between. The CDR3 is 13 residues long. The DNA of the CDR3 is TGCGCCAGCAACATAGACGGAAACACTGAAGCTTTCTTT. Translating gives CASNIDGNTEAFF. Drawing the rest from reference TRBV5-1 and TRBJ1-1, the complete variable domain is KAGVTQTPRYLIKTRGQQVTLSCSPISGHRSVSWYQQTPGQGLQFLFEYFSETQRNKGNFPGRFSGRQFSNSRSEMNVSTLELGDSALYLCASNIDGNTEAFFGQGTRLTVV.

V gene TRBV29-1 combines with J gene TRBJ1-1; maybe TRBD1 (6 bases). Per the germline V gene, CDR1 is SQVTM and CDR2 is ANQGSEA. V was trimmed by 0 bases and J by 13 bases, leaving 15 bases between them. The CDR3 has 12 residues. CDR3 nucleotide sequence: TGCAGCGTTGAAGAGTGGACAGTTCAGGTTTTCTTT. This gives the protein CSVEEWTVQVFF.

The V call is TRBV4-2, the J call TRBJ2-2; D is perhaps TRBD2 (6 bases). The V gene's germline CDR1 is LGHNA and CDR2 YNFKEQ. The CDR3 covers 18 residues. The V and J ends lost 0 bases and 1 base respectively, with 15 bases between them. The CDR3 nucleotides read TGTGCCAGCAGCCAAGATGGATACTGGGGGGAGAACACCGGGGAGCTGTTTTTT. It specifies CASSQDGYWGENTGELFF.

The chain has TRBV5-6 and TRBJ2-1; D assignment may be TRBD1 or TRBD2 (5 bases each). The CDR3 totals 17 residues. The germline V and J ends were trimmed by 8 bases and 7 bases, with 28 bases remaining between them. The germline V gene encodes CDR1 SGHDT and CDR2 YYEEEE. The DNA for the CDR3 is TGTGCCAGGGGCTGTGGGGCCGACTCCGGGACCAAAAATGAGCAGTTCTTC. Its translation is CARGCGADSGTKNEQFF.

Ten or more counts support this clonotype. The J gene is TRBJ2-1, the V gene TRBV5-6; 9 bases are shared with TRBD1. The CDR3 contains 14 residues. From germline, CDR1 is SGHDT and CDR2 YYEEEE. J was trimmed by 4 bases and V by 3 bases; bases with no gene match: 2. CDR3 residues: CASSSGTGYNEQFF. The CDR3 DNA follows: TGTGCCAGCAGCTCCGGGACAGGGTACAATGAGCAGTTCTTC.

This clonotype has more than one count but fewer than ten. The V call is TRBV4-2, the J call TRBJ2-3; TRBD2 aligns across 14 bases. The CDR3 contains 18 residues. Germline assignment: CDR1 LGHNA and CDR2 YNFKEQ. The junction had 15 bases not matched to a gene; V was cut back by 6 bases and J by 7 bases. CDR3 in DNA: TGTGCCAGCAGTCAGGGACTAGCGGGGGCCTCGATCACGTATACGCAGTATTTT. It specifies CASSQGLAGASITYTQYF.

The sample holds a few counts of this clonotype. The chain is built from TRBV4-2 and TRBJ2-3; D is perhaps TRBD1 or TRBD2 (6 bases each). The CDR3 spans 15 residues. The ends were cut back, 4 bases at V and 4 bases at J, with 15 bases in the middle. CDR1 and CDR2 (germline): LGHNA, YNFKEQ. CDR3 sequence reads: CASSPLRGVPDTQYF. The DNA for the CDR3 is TGTGCCAGCAGCCCCCTTAGGGGGGTACCAGATACGCAGTATTTT.